The next 11 T cell receptor beta chains were all read from a single sample in a study of CD4 T cells in relation to SARS-CoV-2 and coronaviruses. Sequencing used immunoSEQ multiplex PCR; TCRdb keeps in-frame clones, though not all of them. The sample has approximately 60,000 clones; around 90% are singletons. What was sequenced was naive CD4+ T cells from PBMCs. Stated subset: naive CD4+ T cells isolated by negative enrichment. Receptors originate from an adult with COVID-19.

This chain links TRBV28 with TRBJ2-7; D call uncertain. The CDR3 consists of 13 residues. The germline gives CDR1 MDHEN, CDR2 SYDVKM. Deletions cut 4 bases from V and 3 bases from J, with 10 bases between. The CDR3, as DNA: TGTGCCAGCAGTTCCGGACGGAGCTACGAGCAGTACTTC. It yields the protein CASSSGRSYEQYF. Combining the CDR3 with reference TRBV28 and TRBJ2-7 gives the whole variable domain DVKVTQSSRYLVKRTGEKVFLECVQDMDHENMFWYRQDPGLGLRLIYFSYDVKMKEKGDIPEGYSVSREKKERFSLILESASTNQTSMYLCASSSGRSYEQYFGPGTRLTVT.

The genes are TRBV11-2 and TRBJ1-2; 12 positions match TRBD1. CDR3 length: 17 residues. V dropped 1 base and J dropped 7; count of bases not matched to a gene: 10. Germline V lookup: CDR1 SGHAT, CDR2 FQNNGV. CDR3: CASSLGGQGASIGGYTF. The CDR3, as DNA: TGTGCCAGCAGCTTAGGGGGACAGGGGGCATCTATTGGTGGCTACACCTTC.

The V call is TRBV9, the J call TRBJ2-2; no reliable D call. In germline, CDR1 is SGDLS, CDR2 YYNGEE. The CDR3 has 14 residues. V lost 6 bases and J lost 3, with 12 bases in between. CDR3 loop: CASTGAGYTGELFF. The CDR3, as DNA: TGTGCCAGCACCGGAGCTGGGTACACCGGGGAGCTGTTTTTT.

This chain links TRBV2 with TRBJ2-3; D gene unclear. Trimming stripped 4 bases from V and 0 bases from J, with 8 bases between. Germline V gene sequence: CDR1 SNHLY, CDR2 FYNNEI. This CDR3 contains 14 residues. The CDR3 DNA reads TGTGCCAGCAGTGCAGAATATAGCACAGATACGCAGTATTTT. Translated, it gives CASSAEYSTDTQYF.

The chain uses TRBV5-1 and TRBJ2-1, with 10 bases matching TRBD2. V trimming: 0 bases; J trimming: 8 bases; junction bases outside the gene matches: 8. This CDR3 is 16 amino acids long. From germline, CDR1 is SGHRS and CDR2 YFSETQ. This CDR3 is CASSLDLAGVIDEQFF. In nucleotides, the CDR3 is TGCGCCAGCAGCTTGGACCTAGCGGGAGTAATCGATGAGCAGTTCTTC.

This sequence joins TRBV4-1 and TRBJ2-3; 12 bases line up with TRBD2. V gave up 5 bases and J gave up 4 bases; unmatched junction bases: 16. Per the germline V gene, CDR1 is MGHRA and CDR2 is YSYEKL. This CDR3 is built from 19 residues. The DNA of the CDR3 is TGCGCCAGCAGCATATCTAGCGGGAGGGCCTCCGATAGTCCAGATACGCAGTATTTT. It translates to CASSISSGRASDSPDTQYF.

The chain combines TRBV6-5 with TRBJ2-1, with 10 bases fitting TRBD2. The CDR3 runs to 15 residues. J gave up 9 bases and V 2 bases, and 7 bases lay outside the gene matches. The germline V gene has CDR1 MNHEY and CDR2 SVGAGI. CDR3 DNA: TGTGCCAGCAGTTACCTTTCTAGCGGGAGAGGTGAGCAGTTCTTC. Amino acids: CASSYLSSGRGEQFF.

The CDR3 DNA is TGTGCCAGCAGCTTAGGGTCCCAGGGGAATGAGCAGTTCTTC. As protein: CASSLGSQGNEQFF. The gene calls are TRBV7-9 and TRBJ2-1; possibly TRBD1 for D (6 bases). This CDR3 contains 14 residues. Trimming removed 1 base at V and 7 bases at J, with 11 bases between. Germline V CDR1 and CDR2: SEHNR, FQNEAQ (reference sequence).

The V gene is TRBV12-3 or TRBV12-4, the J gene TRBJ2-7; D possibly corresponds to TRBD2 (5 bases). There are 13 residues in the CDR3. Trimming removed 3 bases from V and 5 bases from J, with 11 bases in between. The CDR3 region has the DNA TGTGCCAGCAGTTTTGGGGAGAGGGACGAGCAGTACTTC. Translation: CASSFGERDEQYF.

This rearrangement joins TRBV19 to TRBJ2-3; 7 nucleotides agree with TRBD1. The V segment lost 4 bases and the J segment 0 bases; nucleotides outside the gene matches: 1. The V gene's germline CDR1 is LNHDA and CDR2 SQIVND (reference sequence). The CDR3 sequence is 14 residues long. The CDR3 DNA sequence: TGTGCCAGTAGTAAGGGGGCTAGCACAGATACGCAGTATTTT. Protein product: CASSKGASTDTQYF.

This clone was counted a few times. The chain recombines TRBV28 with TRBJ2-7; D is perhaps TRBD1 (6 bases). The CDR3 length is 15 residues. CDR1 MDHEN and CDR2 SYDVKM come from the germline V gene. The V and J ends lost 5 bases and 3 bases respectively, with 17 bases between them. CDR3 DNA sequence: TGTGCCAGCAGTCTGACGACAGGTTCAATCTACGAGCAGTACTTC. Amino acid sequence: CASSLTTGSIYEQYF. The full variable domain, its missing parts supplied by reference TRBV28 and TRBJ2-7, is DVKVTQSSRYLVKRTGEKVFLECVQDMDHENMFWYRQDPGLGLRLIYFSYDVKMKEKGDIPEGYSVSREKKERFSLILESASTNQTSMYLCASSLTTGSIYEQYFGPGTRLTVT.